The present T cell receptor beta chain was sequenced within a study of cytomegalovirus exposure and HLA in healthy donors. Regarding the study as a whole: The classifier reportedly diagnosed cytomegalovirus status with high sensitivity and specificity. Earlier analysis yielded a pattern in which most TCR beta V segments were productive about 90% or about 30% of the time. In a later analysis, specific HLA alleles were associated with over 15,000 TCR beta sequences at a 0.05 false discovery rate. The study found most TCR sequences rare, yet found some public TCRs in many donors.

CDR1 is SEHNR and CDR2 is FQNEAQ in the germline V gene (reference sequence). V gave up 1 base and J gave up 7 bases; unmatched junction bases: 6. The CDR3 has 15 amino acids. Primers for the PCR totalled 60 Vbeta and 13 Jbeta. Some clones are missing from TCRdb's copy, which holds only in-frame ones; the method was immunoSEQ multiplex PCR. The sample lists over 150,000 clones; around 68% were seen once. As for this clone: What it recognizes is unknown.

Material for sequencing was PBMCs. The TCR comes from a man aged 45 to 65 in good health and CMV-seronegative. This rearrangement joins TRBV7-9 to TRBJ2-3, with TRBD1 identical over 9 bases. This CDR3 reads CASSLVGTGLHTQYF. As DNA, the CDR3 is TGTGCCAGCAGCTTAGTGGGGACAGGGTTACATACGCAGTATTTT. Filled out from reference TRBV7-9 and TRBJ2-3, the complete variable domain reads DTGVSQNPRHKITKRGQNVTFRCDPISEHNRLYWYRQTLGQGPEFLTYFQNEAQLEKSRLLSDRFSAERPKGSFSTLEIQRTEQGDSAMYLCASSLVGTGLHTQYFGPGTRLTVL.